One and the same sample provided the 16 T cell receptor beta chains below, sequenced in a study of siplizumab effects on memory and regulatory T cells. Their target antigens are unknown. TCRdb keeps only in-frame clones here, not all; method: immunoSEQ multiplex PCR. The table lists 15,000 to 25,000 clones, about 40% of them singletons. The mixed lymphocyte reaction cells were grown together in coculture at 37°C for more than five days. The specimen was CFSE-low (dividing) CD4+ T cells sorted from an allogeneic mixed lymphocyte reaction. These receptors all come from a human donor in good health; the cells came from an allogeneic mixed lymphocyte reaction. Some clones in this sample may be carry-over from other donors' samples.

The rearrangement links TRBV27 to TRBJ1-5; 7 nucleotides agree with TRBD1. The germline V gene encodes CDR1 MNHEY and CDR2 SMNVEV (reference sequence). The CDR3 runs to 15 residues. The junction had 7 bases not matched to a gene; V was cut back by 4 bases and J by 4 bases. The DNA of the CDR3 is TGTGCCAGCAGTTCTACAGGGGTTTGGAATCAGCCCCAGCATTTT. It specifies CASSSTGVWNQPQHF.

This chain links TRBV5-1 with TRBJ1-1, with 7 bases matching TRBD1. Trimming took 4 bases from V and 4 from J; bases not matched to a gene: 7. The CDR3 runs 14 residues. The V gene's germline CDR1 is SGHRS and CDR2 YFSETQ. The CDR3 region has the DNA TGCGCCAGCAGCCAACGACAGGGAGGCACTGAAGCTTTCTTT. As protein: CASSQRQGGTEAFF. Variable domain in full (rest from reference TRBV5-1 and TRBJ1-1): KAGVTQTPRYLIKTRGQQVTLSCSPISGHRSVSWYQQTPGQGLQFLFEYFSETQRNKGNFPGRFSGRQFSNSRSEMNVSTLELGDSALYLCASSQRQGGTEAFFGQGTRLTVV.

This clone is termed medium-sized (0.01 to 0.1%). The chain has TRBV14 and TRBJ1-4; D is unclear. The V end lost 0 bases, the J end lost 5 bases, and 16 bases lay between the germline ends. Germline-derived CDR1 and CDR2 are SGHDN and FVKESK. The CDR3 length is 17 residues. The CDR3 spells CASSQDFGFQGNEKLFF. The CDR3 DNA follows: TGTGCCAGCAGCCAAGATTTTGGCTTCCAAGGGAATGAAAAACTGTTTTTT.

This clone was observed a few times. The rearrangement links TRBV2 to TRBJ1-3; no definite D call. Germline V gives CDR1 SNHLY, CDR2 FYNNEI. V gave up 6 bases and J gave up 0 bases, with 9 bases separating them. The CDR3 has 14 residues. CDR3 nucleotide sequence: TGTGCCAGCAGGGCTGGCAGCTCTGGAAACACCATATATTTT. This encodes CASRAGSSGNTIYF.

This clone appeared a few times. V is TRBV27 and J is TRBJ2-3; no clear D. V lost 7 bases, J lost 3 bases, and 14 bases lay in between. Germline assignment: CDR1 MNHEY and CDR2 SMNVEV (reference sequence). The CDR3 is 14 amino acids. The CDR3, as DNA: TGTGCCAGCACGAGACTTGGACCGACAGATACGCAGTATTTT. This translates into CASTRLGPTDTQYF.

This chain joins TRBV4-1 and TRBJ1-1; TRBD1 is a possible D gene (5 bases). The CDR3 length is 12 residues. Deletions cut 1 base from V and 11 bases from J, with 11 bases between. Germline V gene sequence: CDR1 MGHRA, CDR2 YSYEKL. For the CDR3, the DNA is TGCGCCAGCAGCCAAGTAGAGGGGCGCGCTTTCTTT. It codes for CASSQVEGRAFF.

A single count supports this clone. This chain links TRBV6-5 with TRBJ1-3; 7 bases map to TRBD1. The CDR3 consists of 16 residues. After removal of 0 bases from V and 0 bases from J, the junction contained 2 bases not matched to a gene. CDR1 is MNHEY and CDR2 is SVGAGI in the germline V gene. CDR3 amino acids: CASSYSGTASGNTIYF. In DNA form, the CDR3 reads TGTGCCAGCAGTTACTCCGGGACAGCCTCTGGAAACACCATATATTTT.

The chain carries TRBV19 and TRBJ1-4; D might be TRBD1 (6 bases). This CDR3 spans 15 amino acids. The V end was cut by 2 bases, the J end by 3 bases, with 10 bases between. Germline CDR1 is LNHDA and CDR2 is SQIVND (reference sequence). The CDR3 sequence is CASSITGIPNEKLFF. The CDR3 nucleotides are TGTGCCAGTAGTATAACAGGGATCCCTAATGAAAAACTGTTTTTT.

In its sample, this clone was seen a few times. The rearrangement joins TRBV5-6 to TRBJ2-1; no reliable D call. CDR3 length: 15 residues. Trimming pared 0 bases from V and 0 bases from J, leaving 7 bases between. In germline, CDR1 is SGHDT, CDR2 YYEEEE. The CDR3 coding sequence is TGTGCCAGCAGCTTGGACAGCAGCTCCTACAATGAGCAGTTCTTC. Translation gives CASSLDSSSYNEQFF.

Here the CDR3 reads CASSYSKSGYGYTF. Written as DNA, the CDR3 is TGTGCCAGCAGTTACTCGAAGAGCGGCTATGGCTACACCTTC. The chain is built from TRBV6-6 and TRBJ1-2; no clear D. The V and J ends lost 0 bases and 4 bases respectively, with 9 bases between them. This CDR3 region has 14 residues. Germline V lookup: CDR1 MNHNY, CDR2 SVGAGI (reference sequence).

This chain uses TRBV11-2 with TRBJ1-5, with D possibly being TRBD1 (6 bases). Germline loops: CDR1 SGHAT, CDR2 FQNNGV. The CDR3 runs 15 residues. Trimming cost V 1 base and J 9 bases, with 16 bases left between them. CDR3 in DNA: TGTGCCAGCAGCTTAGTTGGGACAACGACGGGGCCCCAGCATTTT. Translation: CASSLVGTTTGPQHF.

The sample holds a few counts of this clone. V usage is TRBV5-1 and J usage is TRBJ2-7; maybe TRBD1 (6 bases). CDR1 SGHRS and CDR2 YFSETQ come from the germline V gene. This CDR3 region has 15 residues. V gave up 1 base and J gave up 3 bases, with 14 bases separating them. The CDR3, as DNA: TGCGCCAGCAGCTTGAATAGGGGGTCGAACTACGAGCAGTACTTC. Its translation: CASSLNRGSNYEQYF. Variable domain in full (rest from reference TRBV5-1 and TRBJ2-7): KAGVTQTPRYLIKTRGQQVTLSCSPISGHRSVSWYQQTPGQGLQFLFEYFSETQRNKGNFPGRFSGRQFSNSRSEMNVSTLELGDSALYLCASSLNRGSNYEQYFGPGTRLTVT.

The rearrangement joins TRBV19 to TRBJ1-4; TRBD1 matches 9 bases. The J segment lost 5 bases and the V segment lost 10 bases, leaving 14 bases of the junction unmatched. CDR3 size: 16 residues. Germline CDR1 is LNHDA and CDR2 is SQIVND (reference sequence). The CDR3 nucleotides read TGTGCCACCCAACGGGCGAACAGGGGGCTGAATGAAAAACTGTTTTTT. This translates into CATQRANRGLNEKLFF.

This sequence joins TRBV5-1 and TRBJ1-1, with D hard to call. CDR1 is SGHRS and CDR2 is YFSETQ in the germline V gene. The germline V and J ends were trimmed by 0 bases and 7 bases, with 13 bases remaining between them. This CDR3 is built from 14 residues. This CDR3 is CASSLAFGTGEAFF. CDR3 nucleotide sequence: TGCGCCAGCAGCTTGGCCTTCGGTACCGGTGAAGCTTTCTTT.

Only a few counts were recorded for this clone. The V and J genes are TRBV10-2 and TRBJ1-5; D is possibly TRBD1 (5 bases). Trimming shortened V by 9 bases and J by 8 bases, and 17 bases separated the two germline ends. Per germline, CDR1 WSHSY and CDR2 SAAADI. The CDR3 is 13 residues long. The CDR3 DNA sequence: TGCGCCAGTGCCCGGGGGAACGGGGAGCCCCAGCATTTT. Protein sequence: CASARGNGEPQHF.

This clone showed up many times. The rearrangement uses TRBV5-1 and TRBJ2-2; D unclear. From germline, CDR1 is SGHRS and CDR2 YFSETQ. Trimming removed 3 bases at V and 5 bases at J, with 8 bases between. The CDR3 extends over 13 amino acids. The CDR3 coding sequence is TGCGCCAGCAGCTGGGCTACAACCGGGGAGCTGTTTTTT. Amino acid sequence: CASSWATTGELFF. The variable domain in full, with the rest retrieved from reference TRBV5-1 and TRBJ2-2, is KAGVTQTPRYLIKTRGQQVTLSCSPISGHRSVSWYQQTPGQGLQFLFEYFSETQRNKGNFPGRFSGRQFSNSRSEMNVSTLELGDSALYLCASSWATTGELFFGEGSRLTVL.